This is a list of T cell receptor beta chains from one sample in a study of graft-versus-host responses after intestinal transplantation. Profiling relied on immunoSEQ multiplex PCR, and the TCRdb table lists in-frame clones only, not all of them. The repertoire consists of about 82,000 clones, with under 95% occurring once and the leading ten covering 0.3% to 0.35%. Their cognate antigens are unknown. This material consisted of unstimulated CD4+ T cells sorted from spleen or lymph node cells, taken before transplant. All receptors come from a human donor who was the organ donor for an intestinal transplant. Both conserved end residues are part of each CDR3. D genes are given only for firm matches. The size of a clone is reported for some rows only, either as once, few or many, or as a class for expanded clones.

V gene	clone size	D gene	CDR3 length	J gene	CDR3 DNA	CDR3 protein
TRBV4-1	.	TRBD1	16	TRBJ2-7	TGCGCCAGCAGCCAAGGGCGGGACAGGTCGGTGGGGGAGCAGTACTTC	CASSQGRDRSVGEQYF
TRBV5-6	.	TRBD2	15	TRBJ2-2	TGTGCCAGCAGGTTAGCGGGAGGGCCTACCGGGGAGCTGTTTTTT	CASRLAGGPTGELFF
TRBV4-1	.	TRBD2	14	TRBJ2-5	TGCGCCAGCAGCAGCGGGGGGGCCGGTGAGACCCAGTACTTC	CASSSGGAGETQYF
TRBV29-1	once	.	12	TRBJ2-3	TGCAGCGTCGATGAGGGCACAGATACGCAGTATTTT	CSVDEGTDTQYF
TRBV28	.	TRBD2	16	TRBJ2-4	TGTGCCAGCAGTTTTTCCGCGACTAGCGGCAAAAACATTCAGTACTTC	CASSFSATSGKNIQYF
TRBV6-1	.	.	12	TRBJ2-1	TGTGCCAGCAGGAGGGGGGGCAATGAGCAGTTCTTC	CASRRGGNEQFF
TRBV30	.	.	15	TRBJ2-1	TGTGCCTGGAGTGTTGGCGGATACTCCTACAATGAGCAGTTCTTC	CAWSVGGYSYNEQFF
TRBV7-2	.	.	14	TRBJ2-5	TGTGCCAGCAGCGGACGGCTTCCGGCGGGGACCCAGTACTTC	CASSGRLPAGTQYF
TRBV5-1	.	.	14	TRBJ1-3	TGCGCCAGCCAGGGTGCCAGCTCTGGAAACACCATATATTTT	CASQGASSGNTIYF
TRBV7-3	.	.	14	TRBJ2-3	TGTGCCAGCAGCTTAGGGACTAGCACAGATACGCAGTATTTT	CASSLGTSTDTQYF
TRBV18	.	.	13	TRBJ2-7	TGTGCCAGCTCACCACTATTCGAGGACGAGCAGTACTTC	CASSPLFEDEQYF